The rows below give T cell receptor beta chains drawn from one sample of a study of identical twins. TCRdb re-analysed the 5' RACE reads in MiXCR, keeping a single row per CDR3 protein. The profile shows a few hundred thousand distinct CDR3 sequences, roughly 9% of them singletons. Source material: naive T cells sorted from blood. These receptors were taken from a woman aged 45-59 years in good health. CDR3s include the opening cysteine and the closing phenylalanine or tryptophan. The D gene is left open where the match is weak. Size is stated for part of the rows, as once, few or many counts, or as a class when the clone is expanded.

D: NA; size: few; V: TRBV12-3/TRBV12-4; J: TRBJ1-1; DNA: TGTGCCAGCAGTTTAATAAGAAGGTCTGAAGCTTTCTTT; CDR3: CASSLIRRSEAFF
D: NA; size: many; V: TRBV5-1; J: TRBJ1-1; DNA: TGCGCCAGCAGGGTCTTGGGGAACACTGAAGCTTTCTTT; CDR3: CASRVLGNTEAFF
D: NA; size: few; V: TRBV5-1; J: TRBJ2-1; DNA: TGCGCCAGCAGCTTGGGAACCCTCTACAATGAGCAGTTCTTC; CDR3: CASSLGTLYNEQFF
D: NA; size: NA; V: TRBV6-5; J: TRBJ2-7; DNA: TGTGCCAGCAGAAGAGTACATGGGGCGACTATCCGCGAGCAGTACTTC; CDR3: CASRRVHGATIREQYF
D: NA; size: NA; V: TRBV11-3; J: TRBJ1-1; DNA: TGTGCCAGCAGCACGTATGGAAGCCGCGCAGATGAAAACACTGAAGCTTTCTTT; CDR3: CASSTYGSRADENTEAFF
D: NA; size: many; V: TRBV11-2; J: TRBJ1-3; DNA: TGTGCCAGCAGCTTGCAGGACCCTGGAAACACCATATATTTT; CDR3: CASSLQDPGNTIYF
D: TRBD2; size: NA; V: TRBV6-4; J: TRBJ2-1; DNA: TGTGCCAGCAGTACTAGCGGGGATTCCTACAATGAGCAGTTCTTC; CDR3: CASSTSGDSYNEQFF
D: TRBD1; size: few; V: TRBV5-1; J: TRBJ2-1; DNA: TGCGCCAGCAGCTCCTACCCCGGACAGGGGGTCGATGAGCAGTTCTTC; CDR3: CASSSYPGQGVDEQFF
D: NA; size: few; V: TRBV14; J: TRBJ1-1; DNA: TGTGCCAGCAGCCAAGACAGGGTCTCTGAAGCTTTCTTT; CDR3: CASSQDRVSEAFF
D: TRBD1; size: few; V: TRBV6-5; J: TRBJ1-1; DNA: TGTGCCAGCAGAACAGGACAGGCTATCCCTGAAGCTTTCTTT; CDR3: CASRTGQAIPEAFF
D: NA; size: NA; V: TRBV29-1; J: TRBJ1-1; DNA: TGCAGCGTTGAAGTCAAGGGAGAGTGGCGGGAAGCTTTCTTT; CDR3: CSVEVKGEWREAFF
D: NA; size: NA; V: TRBV6-1; J: TRBJ2-2; DNA: TGTGCCAGCAGTCATCTCACAGGGCTCGGGGAGCTGTCTTTT; CDR3: CASSHLTGLGELSF
D: NA; size: many; V: TRBV15; J: TRBJ2-3; DNA: TGTGCCACCAGCAGAGATCTTCCCCCAAATACGCAGTATTTT; CDR3: CATSRDLPPNTQYF
D: TRBD1; size: few; V: TRBV5-1; J: TRBJ2-7; DNA: TGCGCCAGCAGCGCGGGACAGGGGAAAAATTACGAGCAGTACTTC; CDR3: CASSAGQGKNYEQYF
D: TRBD1; size: few; V: TRBV5-6; J: TRBJ2-7; DNA: TGTGCCAGCAGCCATGGACAGGTCTACGAGCAGTACTTC; CDR3: CASSHGQVYEQYF
D: NA; size: NA; V: TRBV3-1; J: TRBJ2-4; DNA: TGTGCCAGCAGCCAGGAAGCAGTAGCCAAAAACATTCAGTACTTC; CDR3: CASSQEAVAKNIQYF
D: TRBD2; size: many; V: TRBV4-2; J: TRBJ2-1; DNA: TGTGCCAGCAGCCAAGAATGGGAGGGCAATGAGCAGTTCTTC; CDR3: CASSQEWEGNEQFF
D: TRBD1; size: once; V: TRBV12-3/TRBV12-4; J: TRBJ2-1; DNA: TGTACCAGCAGTCCGTCCGGACAGGGCCCCGTCAATGAGCAGTTCTTC; CDR3: CTSSPSGQGPVNEQFF
D: NA; size: few; V: TRBV6-5; J: TRBJ2-3; DNA: TGTGCCAGCAGTTATTCTCTCATAGATACGCAGTATTTT; CDR3: CASSYSLIDTQYF
D: NA; size: NA; V: TRBV6-2/TRBV6-3; J: TRBJ1-1; DNA: TGTGCCAGCAGTTACCCCCTAAGAACTGAAGCTTTCTTT; CDR3: CASSYPLRTEAFF
D: NA; size: NA; V: TRBV5-1; J: TRBJ2-2; DNA: TGCGCCAGCAGGTCCCGCGGGGGCGTTACCGGGGAGCTGTTTTTT; CDR3: CASRSRGGVTGELFF
D: TRBD1; size: many; V: TRBV5-1; J: TRBJ1-1; DNA: TGCGCCAGCAGCCCGGGGACAGGGGGGAACACTGAAGCTTTCTTT; CDR3: CASSPGTGGNTEAFF
D: TRBD2; size: few; V: TRBV15; J: TRBJ2-7; DNA: TGTGCCACCAGCAGAGATCGCGGGGGTTCCTACGAGCAGTACTTC; CDR3: CATSRDRGGSYEQYF
D: NA; size: NA; V: TRBV4-1; J: TRBJ1-3; DNA: TGCGCCAGCAGCCAAGATGCGGGTTTGTCGGGGGGCTCTGGAAACACCATATATTTT; CDR3: CASSQDAGLSGGSGNTIYF
D: TRBD1; size: NA; V: TRBV6-6; J: TRBJ2-3; DNA: TGTGCCAGCAGTTACCCTAAAAGACAGGGAAGGGGCACAGATACGCAGTATTTT; CDR3: CASSYPKRQGRGTDTQYF
D: TRBD2; size: few; V: TRBV20-1; J: TRBJ2-1; DNA: TGCAGTGCTAAACCTTCAGATCTAGCGGCCCTAGGGAATGAGCAGTTCTTC; CDR3: CSAKPSDLAALGNEQFF
D: TRBD1; size: few; V: TRBV7-9; J: TRBJ2-3; DNA: TGTGCCAGCAGCCTTGACAGGGAACGCACAGATACGCAGTATTTT; CDR3: CASSLDRERTDTQYF
D: NA; size: once; V: TRBV23-1; J: TRBJ2-2; DNA: TGCGCCAGCAGTCAATACGACAGACAACACCGGGGAGCTGTTTTT; CDR3: CASSQYDRQHRGAVF
D: NA; size: many; V: TRBV6-5; J: TRBJ2-4; DNA: TGTGCCAGCAGTTCGGATCTAGCCAAAAACATTCAGTACTTC; CDR3: CASSSDLAKNIQYF
D: NA; size: few; V: TRBV29-1; J: TRBJ1-4; DNA: TGCAGCGTTGTAGAGGACAATGAAAAACTGTTTTTT; CDR3: CSVVEDNEKLFF
D: TRBD1; size: many; V: TRBV27; J: TRBJ1-5; DNA: TGTGCCAGCAGTCCGTATACAGGGGGTAATCAGCCCCAGCATTTT; CDR3: CASSPYTGGNQPQHF
D: TRBD1; size: NA; V: TRBV9; J: TRBJ1-1; DNA: TGTGCCAGCAGCGTATCCACTGGACAGGGAGCTTTCTTT; CDR3: CASSVSTGQGAFF